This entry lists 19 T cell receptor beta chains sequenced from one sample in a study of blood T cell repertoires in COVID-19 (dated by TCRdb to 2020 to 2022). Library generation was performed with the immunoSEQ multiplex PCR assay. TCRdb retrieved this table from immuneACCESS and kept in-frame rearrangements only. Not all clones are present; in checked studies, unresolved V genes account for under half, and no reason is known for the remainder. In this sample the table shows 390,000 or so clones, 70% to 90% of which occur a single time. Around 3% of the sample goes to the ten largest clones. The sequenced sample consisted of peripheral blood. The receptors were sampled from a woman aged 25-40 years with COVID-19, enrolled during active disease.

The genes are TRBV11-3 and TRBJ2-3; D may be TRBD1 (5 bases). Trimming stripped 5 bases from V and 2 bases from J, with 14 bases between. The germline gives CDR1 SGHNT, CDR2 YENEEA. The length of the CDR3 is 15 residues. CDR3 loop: CASSPRGYATDTQYF. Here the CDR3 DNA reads TGTGCCAGCAGCCCAAGGGGCTACGCCACAGATACGCAGTATTTT.

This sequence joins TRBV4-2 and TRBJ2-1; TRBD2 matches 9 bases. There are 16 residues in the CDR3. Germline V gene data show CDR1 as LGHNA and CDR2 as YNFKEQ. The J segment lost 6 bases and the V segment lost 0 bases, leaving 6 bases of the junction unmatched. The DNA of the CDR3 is TGTGCCAGCAGCCAAGACCTCTGGCGGGGGGGCAATGAGCAGTTCTTC. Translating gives CASSQDLWRGGNEQFF.

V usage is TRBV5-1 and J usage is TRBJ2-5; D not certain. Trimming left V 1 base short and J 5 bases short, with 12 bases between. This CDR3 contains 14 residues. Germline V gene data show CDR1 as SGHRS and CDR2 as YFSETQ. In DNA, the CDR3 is TGCGCCAGCAGCTTGATCGGTCAGGCGGAGACCCAGTACTTC. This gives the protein CASSLIGQAETQYF. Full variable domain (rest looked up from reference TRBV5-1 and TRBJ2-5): KAGVTQTPRYLIKTRGQQVTLSCSPISGHRSVSWYQQTPGQGLQFLFEYFSETQRNKGNFPGRFSGRQFSNSRSEMNVSTLELGDSALYLCASSLIGQAETQYFGPGTRLLVL.

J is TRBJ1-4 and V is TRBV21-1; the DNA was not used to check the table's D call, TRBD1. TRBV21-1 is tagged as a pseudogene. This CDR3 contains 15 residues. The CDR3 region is CASSVFRACDRKLFF. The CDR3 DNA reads TGTGCCAGCAGCGTTTTCAGGGCGTGCGATAGGAAACTGTTTTTT.

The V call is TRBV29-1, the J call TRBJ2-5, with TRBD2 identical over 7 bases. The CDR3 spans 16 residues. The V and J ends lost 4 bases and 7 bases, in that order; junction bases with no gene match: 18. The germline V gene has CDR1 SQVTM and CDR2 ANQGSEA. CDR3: CSVAREGLRVSGTQYF. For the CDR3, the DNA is TGCAGCGTTGCAAGGGAGGGACTAAGGGTGTCGGGGACCCAGTACTTC.

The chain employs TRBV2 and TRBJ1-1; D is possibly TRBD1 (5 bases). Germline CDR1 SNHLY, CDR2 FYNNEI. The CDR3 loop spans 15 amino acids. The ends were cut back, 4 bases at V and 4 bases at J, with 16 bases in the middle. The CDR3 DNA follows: TGTGCCAGCAGTGTCTCGGGGGGTTCGTTCACTGAAGCTTTCTTT. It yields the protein CASSVSGGSFTEAFF.

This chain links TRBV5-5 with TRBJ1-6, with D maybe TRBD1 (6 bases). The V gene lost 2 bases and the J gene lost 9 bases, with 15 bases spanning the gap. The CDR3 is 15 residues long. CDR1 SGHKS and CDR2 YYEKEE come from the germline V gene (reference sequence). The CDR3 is CASSFYRARGSPLHF. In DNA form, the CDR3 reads TGTGCCAGCAGCTTCTACAGGGCGAGAGGTTCACCCCTCCACTTT.

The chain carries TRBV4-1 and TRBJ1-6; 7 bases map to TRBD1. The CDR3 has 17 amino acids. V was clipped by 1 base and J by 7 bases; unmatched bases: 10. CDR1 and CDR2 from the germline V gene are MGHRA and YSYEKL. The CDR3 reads CASSQGNRGAWNSPLHF. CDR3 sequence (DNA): TGCGCCAGCAGCCAAGGGAACAGGGGCGCCTGGAATTCACCCCTCCACTTT.

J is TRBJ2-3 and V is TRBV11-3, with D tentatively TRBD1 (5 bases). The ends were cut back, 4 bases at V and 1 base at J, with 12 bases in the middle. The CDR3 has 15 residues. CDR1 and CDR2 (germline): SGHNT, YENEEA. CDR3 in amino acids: CASSSGAAGTDTQYF. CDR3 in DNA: TGTGCCAGCAGCTCTGGGGCGGCAGGCACAGATACGCAGTATTTT.

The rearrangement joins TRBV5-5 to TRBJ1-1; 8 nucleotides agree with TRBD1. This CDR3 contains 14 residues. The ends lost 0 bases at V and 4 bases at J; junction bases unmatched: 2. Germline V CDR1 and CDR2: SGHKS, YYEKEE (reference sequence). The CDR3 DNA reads TGTGCCAGCAGCTTGGAACAGGGGGGCACTGAAGCTTTCTTT. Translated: CASSLEQGGTEAFF.

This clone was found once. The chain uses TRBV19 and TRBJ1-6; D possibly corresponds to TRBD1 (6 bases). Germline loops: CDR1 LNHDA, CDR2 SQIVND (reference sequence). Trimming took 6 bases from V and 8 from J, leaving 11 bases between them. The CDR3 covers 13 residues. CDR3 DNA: TGTGCCAGTAGGCAACGACAGGATTCACCCCTCCACTTT. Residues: CASRQRQDSPLHF.

The CDR3 sequence: CASSFQSGDASEQYV. CDR3 sequence (DNA): TGTGCCAGCAGCTTCCAGTCCGGGGATGCGAGCGAGCAGTACGTC. V and J are TRBV5-6 and TRBJ2-7, with D possibly being TRBD2 (5 bases). Between the trimmed V and J ends, which lost 2 bases and 6 bases, there was a span of 18 bases. Germline lookup yields CDR1 SGHDT and CDR2 YYEEEE. The CDR3 extends over 15 amino acids.

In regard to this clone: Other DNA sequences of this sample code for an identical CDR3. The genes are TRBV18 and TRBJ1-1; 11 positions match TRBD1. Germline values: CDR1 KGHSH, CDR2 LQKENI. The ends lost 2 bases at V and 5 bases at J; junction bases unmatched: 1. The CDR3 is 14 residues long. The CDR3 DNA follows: TGTGCCAGCTCACCAGGACAGGGGGCAACTGAAGCTTTCTTT. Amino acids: CASSPGQGATEAFF.

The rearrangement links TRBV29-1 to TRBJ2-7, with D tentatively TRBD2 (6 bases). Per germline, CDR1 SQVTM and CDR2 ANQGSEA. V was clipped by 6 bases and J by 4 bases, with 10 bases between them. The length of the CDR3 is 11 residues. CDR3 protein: CSVATSYEQYV. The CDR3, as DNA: TGCAGCGTCGCGACTAGTTACGAGCAGTACGTC.

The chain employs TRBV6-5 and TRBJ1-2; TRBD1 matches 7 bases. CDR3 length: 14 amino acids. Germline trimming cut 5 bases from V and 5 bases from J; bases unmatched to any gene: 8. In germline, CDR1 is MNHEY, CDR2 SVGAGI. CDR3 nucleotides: TGTGCCAGCAGTACCCCGGGACAGTCATATGGCTACACCTTC. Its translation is CASSTPGQSYGYTF.

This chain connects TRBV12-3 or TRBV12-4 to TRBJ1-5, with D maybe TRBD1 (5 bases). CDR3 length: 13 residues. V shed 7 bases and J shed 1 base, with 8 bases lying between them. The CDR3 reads CASTRGSNQPQHF. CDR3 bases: TGTGCCAGCACCCGGGGGAGCAATCAGCCCCAGCATTTT.

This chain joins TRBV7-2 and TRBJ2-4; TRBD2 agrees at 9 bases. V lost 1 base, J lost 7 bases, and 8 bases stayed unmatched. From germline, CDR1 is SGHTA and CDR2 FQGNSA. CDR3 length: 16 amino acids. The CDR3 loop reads CASSLGGLALGNIQYF. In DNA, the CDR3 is TGTGCCAGCAGCTTAGGGGGACTAGCCCTTGGGAACATTCAGTACTTC.

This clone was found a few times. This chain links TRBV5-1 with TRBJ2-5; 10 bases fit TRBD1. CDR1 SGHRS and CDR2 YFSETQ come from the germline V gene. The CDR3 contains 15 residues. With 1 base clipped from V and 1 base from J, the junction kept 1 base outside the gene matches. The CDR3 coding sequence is TGCGCCAGCAGCTTGTGGACAGGGGGCCAAGAGACCCAGTACTTC. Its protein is CASSLWTGGQETQYF.

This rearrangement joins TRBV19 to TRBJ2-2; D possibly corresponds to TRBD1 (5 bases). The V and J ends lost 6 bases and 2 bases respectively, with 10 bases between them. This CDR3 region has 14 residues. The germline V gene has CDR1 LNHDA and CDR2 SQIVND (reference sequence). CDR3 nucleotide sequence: TGTGCCAGTAGGTTAGGGGTTAACACCGGGGAGCTGTTTTTT. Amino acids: CASRLGVNTGELFF.